The clone carrying this TCR beta chain showed up just a few times. Its antigen remains unknown. PCR employed 60 Vbeta and 13 Jbeta primers. Libraries were prepared by immunoSEQ multiplex PCR; TCRdb keeps only in-frame clonotypes and omits some of them. The sample records 150,000 to 200,000 clones, around 83% being singletons. These data are taken from a study of cytomegalovirus exposure and HLA in healthy donors. Overall study findings and caveats: When analyzed later, a missense DCLRE1C variant was found to be linked to TCR beta V- and J-gene trimming. The productive fraction for most TCR beta V segments was about 87% or about 30% in an earlier analysis.

Trimming cost V 2 bases and J 8 bases, with 12 bases left between them. The CDR3 loop spans 14 amino acids. Germline CDR1 and CDR2: MNHNY and SVGAGI (reference sequence). This rearrangement joins TRBV6-6 to TRBJ1-4; no clear D gene. What was sequenced was PBMCs. The sequence was collected from a man aged 45-60 years in good health and CMV-seronegative. The CDR3 DNA is TGTGCCAGCAGTTACGGTTCCCGCCGGGAAAAACTGTTTTTT. It translates to CASSYGSRREKLFF.